This T cell receptor (beta chain) was sequenced in a study of blood T cell repertoires in COVID-19. The overall study: Sources were T cells, B-cell-depleted T cells, or PBMCs; the material itself was cDNA or gDNA.

Only in-frame clones appear in the TCRdb table, and some are missing; sequencing was by immunoSEQ multiplex PCR. This table has about 130,000 clones, 75% to 90% appearing once. The germline V and J ends were trimmed by 0 bases and 2 bases, with 11 bases remaining between them. This CDR3 is built from 15 residues. Germline-derived CDR1 and CDR2 are LNHNV and YYDKDF (reference sequence). Symptom resolution, clearance, or two negative PCRs marked donors in Cohort 3 as recovered. This rearrangement joins TRBV15 to TRBJ2-7; a possible D gene is TRBD2 (6 bases). The receptor's source is a woman in her forties or fifties who had recovered from COVID-19. Material: PBMCs or T cells enriched from blood (not recorded which). CDR3 sequence: CATSRDSRGPYEQYF. The DNA of the CDR3 is TGTGCCACCAGCAGAGATTCGCGGGGCCCCTACGAGCAGTACTTC.